Following are 26 T cell receptor beta chains from one sample sequenced in a study of blood T cell repertoires in COVID-19 (TCRdb year 2020). Library creation used the immunoSEQ multiplex PCR assay. Sourced from immuneACCESS, this table was stored by TCRdb with only in-frame sequences that have V and J called. A share of the clones is absent; for the studies checked, an unresolved V gene accounts for under half, and the remainder has no known explanation. The sample records some 200,000 clones, 75% to 85% of which are singletons. The top ten hold roughly 1.3% of the sample. The sample consisted of peripheral blood. The source is a woman aged 25 to 39 with COVID-19, enrolled during active disease.

The chain recombines TRBV10-3 with TRBJ2-3; D is unclear. V lost 2 bases, J lost 0 bases, and 6 bases lay in between. This CDR3 has 14 amino acids. Germline assignment: CDR1 ENHRY and CDR2 SYGVKD. The CDR3 coding sequence is TGTGCCATCAGTGAGCCCACTAGCACAGATACGCAGTATTTT. It yields the protein CAISEPTSTDTQYF.

The rearrangement links TRBV6-6 to TRBJ1-5; 12 bases map to TRBD1. From germline, CDR1 is MNHNY and CDR2 SVGAGI (reference sequence). With 6 bases clipped from V and 6 bases from J, the junction kept 6 bases outside the gene matches. This CDR3 region has 15 residues. The CDR3 loop is CASSLGTGGGQPQHF. CDR3 bases: TGTGCCAGCAGCCTCGGGACAGGGGGCGGTCAGCCCCAGCATTTT.

V gene TRBV12-3 or TRBV12-4 combines with J gene TRBJ2-7, with D maybe TRBD1 (5 bases). With 3 bases removed from V and 6 bases from J, the gap between germline ends came to 12 bases. The CDR3 consists of 13 residues. CDR3 protein: CASSFQGSGEQYF. DNA of the CDR3: TGTGCCAGCAGTTTCCAGGGCTCCGGCGAGCAGTACTTC.

The rearrangement links TRBV4-2 to TRBJ2-1; TRBD2 aligns across 7 bases. Germline CDR1 reads LGHNA; CDR2 reads YNFKEQ. V shed 4 bases, J shed 5 bases, and the junction held 14 bases outside the gene matches. This CDR3 has 17 amino acids. The CDR3 spells CASSRKWPELANNEQFF. DNA of the CDR3: TGTGCCAGCAGCCGCAAGTGGCCGGAACTAGCGAACAATGAGCAGTTCTTC.

The CDR3 spells CASSYPQGWFNEQFF. The CDR3 DNA is TGTGCCAGCAGTTACCCACAGGGGTGGTTCAATGAGCAGTTCTTC. V and J are TRBV6-2 or TRBV6-3 and TRBJ2-1, with 7 nucleotides matching TRBD1. V shed 2 bases and J 6 bases; nucleotides not matched to a gene: 7. The CDR3 length is 15 residues. CDR1 is MNHEY and CDR2 is SVGEGT in the germline V gene.

The chain employs TRBV6-2 or TRBV6-3 and TRBJ2-1, with 10 bases identical to TRBD2. This CDR3 region has 15 residues. Looked up from germline, CDR1 is MNHEY and CDR2 is SVGEGT. The V and J ends lost 6 bases and 7 bases, in that order; junction bases with no gene match: 9. This CDR3 reads CASSPAGGPGNEQFF. The CDR3 DNA sequence: TGTGCCAGCAGCCCAGCGGGAGGGCCGGGTAATGAGCAGTTCTTC.

The sample holds a few counts of this clone. The J gene is TRBJ2-1, the V gene TRBV2; D ambiguous. The germline CDR1 and CDR2 sequences are SNHLY and FYNNEI. Trimming stripped 0 bases from V and 0 bases from J, with 6 bases between. The CDR3 spans 15 residues. This chain's CDR3 is CASSEAESSYNEQFF. In DNA form, the CDR3 reads TGTGCCAGCAGTGAAGCAGAGAGCTCCTACAATGAGCAGTTCTTC.

The rearrangement joins TRBV3-1 (or the pseudogene TRBV3-2) to TRBJ1-3; D uncertain. V was trimmed by 0 bases and J by 2 bases, leaving 11 bases between them. This CDR3 spans 16 amino acids. Germline lookup yields CDR1 LGHDT and CDR2 YNNKEL (reference sequence). CDR3 region: CASSQDFDIPGNTIYF. CDR3 bases: TGTGCCAGCAGCCAAGATTTTGACATCCCTGGAAACACCATATATTTT.

The chain joins TRBV5-6 to TRBJ2-5; TRBD2 matches 7 bases. V was clipped by 1 base and J by 4 bases; unmatched bases: 10. The CDR3 is 16 amino acids. The germline CDR1 and CDR2 sequences are SGHDT and YYEEEE. The CDR3 here is CASSLTGRAGIETQYF. In nucleotides, the CDR3 is TGTGCCAGCAGCTTGACGGGGAGGGCCGGGATAGAGACCCAGTACTTC.

This chain uses TRBV5-1 with TRBJ2-7; tentatively, D is TRBD1 (6 bases). This CDR3 spans 15 amino acids. Germline V gene lookup returns CDR1 SGHRS and CDR2 YFSETQ. Between the trimmed V and J ends, which lost 3 bases and 2 bases, there was a span of 15 bases. CDR3 sequence: CASSYRTGPTYEQYF. DNA of the CDR3: TGCGCCAGCAGCTACCGCACAGGGCCGACCTACGAGCAGTACTTC.

V gene TRBV6-5 combines with J gene TRBJ2-1; a weak D match, TRBD1 (6 bases). Trimming took 8 bases from V and 9 from J, leaving 17 bases between them. The CDR3 has 13 residues. CDR1 is MNHEY and CDR2 is SVGAGI in the germline V gene. The CDR3 reads CASGLGEGGEQFF. The CDR3, as DNA: TGTGCCAGCGGCCTAGGGGAAGGGGGTGAGCAGTTCTTC.

The V call is TRBV28, the J call TRBJ2-3, with 11 bases identical to TRBD2. The CDR3 runs to 17 residues. J gave up 4 bases and V 4 bases, and 10 bases lay outside the gene matches. CDR1 and CDR2 (germline): MDHEN, SYDVKM. CDR3 sequence reads: CASSSLLTSGSADTQYF. As DNA, the CDR3 is TGTGCCAGCAGTTCCCTTTTAACTAGCGGGAGCGCAGATACGCAGTATTTT.

This chain links TRBV6-6 with TRBJ2-5, with D unclear. This CDR3 region has 12 residues. Germline V CDR1 and CDR2: MNHNY, SVGAGI (reference sequence). Trimming shortened V by 6 bases and J by 2 bases, and 7 bases separated the two germline ends. The CDR3 DNA reads TGTGCCAGCAGGACAAGTCAAGAGACCCAGTACTTC. Its translation is CASRTSQETQYF.

V gene TRBV19 combines with J gene TRBJ2-1; 10 bases fit TRBD2. Germline V gene sequence: CDR1 LNHDA, CDR2 SQIVND (reference sequence). Unmatched junction bases numbered 3, after V lost 6 bases and J lost 4 bases. The CDR3 has 14 amino acids. CDR3 DNA sequence: TGTGCCAGTAGCGAGCGGGGGGGTTACAATGAGCAGTTCTTC. It yields the protein CASSERGGYNEQFF.

This clone showed up just once. The V call is TRBV27, the J call TRBJ2-1; D possibly corresponds to TRBD2 (6 bases). The CDR3 loop spans 18 amino acids. Germline CDR1 MNHEY, CDR2 SMNVEV (reference sequence). Trimming left V 3 bases short and J 8 bases short, with 26 bases between. CDR3 residues: CASSFRPPLVTGEDEQFF. The CDR3 DNA follows: TGTGCCAGCAGTTTTAGGCCCCCTCTAGTAACCGGGGAGGATGAGCAGTTCTTC.

This clone was detected a few times. The CDR3 is CASSVNTWNTEAFF. The CDR3 DNA reads as TGTGCCAGCAGCGTAAACACATGGAACACTGAAGCTTTCTTT. The chain carries TRBV9 and TRBJ1-1; D remains ambiguous. The V end lost 1 base, the J end lost 1 base, and 8 bases lay between the germline ends. The CDR3 consists of 14 residues. Germline lookup yields CDR1 SGDLS and CDR2 YYNGEE. Drawing the rest from reference TRBV9 and TRBJ1-1, the complete variable domain is DSGVTQTPKHLITATGQRVTLRCSPRSGDLSVYWYQQSLDQGLQFLIQYYNGEERAKGNILERFSAQQFPDLHSELNLSSLELGDSALYFCASSVNTWNTEAFFGQGTRLTVV.

This clone was detected once. The chain combines TRBV12-5 with TRBJ1-5, with TRBD1 matching 7 bases. Germline trimming cut 6 bases from V and 5 bases from J; bases unmatched to any gene: 7. This CDR3 is 14 amino acids long. The germline CDR1 and CDR2 sequences are LGHNT and FRNRAP. Written as DNA, the CDR3 is TGTGCTAGTGGACGACAGGGCCCGGATCAGCCCCAGCATTTT. It encodes CASGRQGPDQPQHF.

The chain joins TRBV5-4 to TRBJ2-7, with D perhaps TRBD2 (5 bases). The ends were cut back, 2 bases at V and 3 bases at J, with 15 bases in the middle. Per the germline V gene, CDR1 is SGHNT and CDR2 is YYREEE (reference sequence). The CDR3 covers 15 residues. The CDR3 loop reads CASSFWGSRDYEQYF. The CDR3 DNA is TGTGCCAGCAGCTTTTGGGGAAGCCGGGACTACGAGCAGTACTTC.

The J gene is TRBJ1-1, the V gene TRBV7-2; 8 bases agree with TRBD1. Germline CDR1 SGHTA, CDR2 FQGNSA. This CDR3 comprises 14 residues. J was trimmed by 6 bases and V by 4 bases; bases with no gene match: 7. The CDR3 nucleotides read TGTGCCAGCAGCTCCGACAGGGGATCGCCTGAAGCTTTCTTT. As protein: CASSSDRGSPEAFF.

The chain links TRBV5-8 to TRBJ1-5, with 8 bases identical to TRBD1. J gave up 7 bases and V 4 bases, and 7 bases lay outside the gene matches. The CDR3 spans 14 residues. CDR1 and CDR2 (germline): SGHTS, YDEGEE. Here the CDR3 reads CASSPRTGKQPQHF. In DNA, the CDR3 is TGTGCCAGCAGCCCTCGGACAGGGAAACAGCCCCAGCATTTT.

With regard to this clone: This sample also contains other DNA sequences that code for the same CDR3. The V and J genes are TRBV7-3 and TRBJ2-5; D gene uncertain. Trimming cost V 5 bases and J 5 bases, with 12 bases left between them. The CDR3 is 13 residues long. Germline V gene data show CDR1 as SGHTA and CDR2 as FQGTGA. CDR3 residues: CASSAGAQETQYF. As DNA, the CDR3 is TGTGCCAGCAGCGCTGGTGCACAGGAGACCCAGTACTTC.

The chain joins TRBV5-1 to TRBJ1-4, with 7 bases that match TRBD1. The CDR3 extends over 17 amino acids. Germline CDR1 reads SGHRS; CDR2 reads YFSETQ. V shed 4 bases and J 2 bases; nucleotides not matched to a gene: 11. The CDR3 bases are TGCGCCAGCAGCGCCGGTGAGGGGGCCTCGACTAATGAAAAACTGTTTTTT. Translating it yields CASSAGEGASTNEKLFF.

The chain is built from TRBV19 and TRBJ2-3; TRBD2 aligns across 7 bases. CDR1 is LNHDA, CDR2 SQIVND, per germline (reference sequence). The length of the CDR3 is 15 residues. V shed 3 bases, J shed 0 bases, and the junction held 3 bases outside the gene matches. The CDR3 region has the DNA TGTGCCAGTAGTATTGGGGGGGGAAGCACAGATACGCAGTATTTT. Translating gives CASSIGGGSTDTQYF.

This chain connects TRBV19 to TRBJ2-7; tentatively, D is TRBD1 (6 bases). The CDR3 is 16 amino acids. Germline values: CDR1 LNHDA, CDR2 SQIVND (reference sequence). V lost 5 bases and J lost 3, with 20 bases in between. The CDR3 spells CASSSHEGGGVYEQYF. CDR3 in DNA: TGTGCCAGTAGTTCCCACGAAGGGGGTGGGGTCTACGAGCAGTACTTC.

The CDR3 is CASSLQGSSGANVLTF. The CDR3 bases are TGTGCCAGCAGCTTGCAGGGGAGCTCTGGGGCCAACGTCCTGACTTTC. This chain connects TRBV5-4 to TRBJ2-6, with D tentatively TRBD1 (6 bases). The CDR3 has 16 residues. The V and J ends lost 1 base and 0 bases respectively, with 8 bases between them. Germline CDR1 is SGHNT and CDR2 is YYREEE (reference sequence). Drawing the rest from reference TRBV5-4 and TRBJ2-6, the complete variable domain is ETGVTQSPTHLIKTRGQQVTLRCSSQSGHNTVSWYQQALGQGPQFIFQYYREEENGRGNFPPRFSGLQFPNYSSELNVNALELDDSALYLCASSLQGSSGANVLTFGAGSRLTVL.

The chain employs TRBV20-1 and TRBJ2-5, with 10 positions matching TRBD2. Germline V gene lookup returns CDR1 DFQATT and CDR2 SNEGSKA (reference sequence). The V segment lost 3 bases and the J segment 2 bases; nucleotides outside the gene matches: 3. The CDR3 sequence is 14 residues long. CDR3 in DNA: TGCAGTGCTAGTCAGCGGGAGGGGCAAGAGACCCAGTACTTC. As protein: CSASQREGQETQYF.